What follows are 7 T cell receptor beta chains derived from one specimen sequenced in a study of CD4 T cells in relation to SARS-CoV-2 and coronaviruses. No antigen has been assigned to these receptors. Profiling relied on immunoSEQ multiplex PCR, and the TCRdb table lists in-frame clones only, not all of them. The repertoire holds tens of thousands of clones, with about three quarters as singletons. Before the COVID-19 pandemic, during about 2010-2018, CD4+ T cells were taken from unexposed donors. Isolation of CD4+ T cells took place after approximately 10 days in culture. Sequenced input: CD4+ T cells from PBMCs, cultured in vitro. The receptors here all came from a human donor in good health.

This clone was recorded only once. The chain joins TRBV12-5 to TRBJ2-5; the D call may be TRBD1 or TRBD2 (6 bases each). CDR3 length: 15 amino acids. Trimming took off 2 bases at V and 5 bases at J, with 15 bases between the two ends. Germline CDR1 is LGHNT and CDR2 is FRNRAP. The CDR3 bases are TGTGCTAGTGGTTTGACCCGAAAAGGGGGGGAGACCCAGTACTTC. As protein: CASGLTRKGGETQYF. Supplemented by reference TRBV12-5 and TRBJ2-5, the full variable domain reads DARVTQTPRHKVTEMGQEVTMRCQPILGHNTVFWYRQTMMQGLELLAYFRNRAPLDDSGMPKDRFSAEMPDATLATLKIQPSEPRDSAVYFCASGLTRKGGETQYFGPGTRLLVL.

V usage is TRBV3-1 (or the pseudogene TRBV3-2) and J usage is TRBJ2-2; 10 nucleotides match TRBD1. The CDR3 consists of 15 residues. Germline CDR1 is LGHDT and CDR2 is YNNKEL (reference sequence). Losses at the gene ends were 1 base for V and 8 bases for J; bases not matched to a gene: 4. CDR3 DNA: TGTGCCAGCAGCCAAGGACAGGGGGCAAGGGGGGAGCTGTTTTTT. This gives the protein CASSQGQGARGELFF.

The V gene is TRBV18, the J gene TRBJ1-4, with 8 bases lining up with TRBD1. The germline gives CDR1 KGHSH, CDR2 LQKENI. V lost 0 bases to trimming and J lost 8 bases; unmatched junction nucleotides: 11. This CDR3 contains 17 residues. CDR3 sequence (DNA): TGTGCCAGCTCACCACCGGGACAGGTCGCCGGCGGGGAAAAACTGTTTTTT. The encoded protein is CASSPPGQVAGGEKLFF.

This chain links TRBV28 with TRBJ1-2; unclear D gene. Deletions cut 6 bases from V and 5 bases from J, with 13 bases between. The CDR3 has 13 residues. Per germline, CDR1 MDHEN and CDR2 SYDVKM. The CDR3 region is CASSLIKTYGYTF. The CDR3 nucleotides are TGTGCCAGCAGCTTGATTAAAACTTATGGCTACACCTTC.

This clone appeared a few times. CDR3 DNA sequence: TGTGCCAGCAGTTCCTTGTCTTTGGTCGGTCAGCCCCAGCATTTT. It translates to CASSSLSLVGQPQHF. The V call is TRBV6-2 or TRBV6-3, the J call TRBJ1-5; D remains unclear. CDR1 and CDR2 from the germline V gene are MNHEY and SVGEGT. Between the trimmed V and J ends, which lost 4 bases and 6 bases, there was a span of 16 bases. The CDR3 covers 15 residues.

V usage is TRBV10-3 and J usage is TRBJ2-1; 7 bases map to TRBD1. The CDR3 sequence is 14 residues long. Trimming at V came to 3 bases and at J to 5 bases, leaving 4 bases not matched to a gene. Germline CDR1 reads ENHRY; CDR2 reads SYGVKD. This CDR3 is CAISDGDSHNEQFF. For the CDR3, the DNA is TGTGCCATCAGTGACGGGGACAGCCACAATGAGCAGTTCTTC.

The rearrangement joins TRBV5-5 to TRBJ1-1; D remains ambiguous. V shed 1 base and J shed 1 base, with 8 bases lying between them. Germline assignment: CDR1 SGHKS and CDR2 YYEKEE (reference sequence). This CDR3 has 14 amino acids. The CDR3 region is CASSLIPENTEAFF. The CDR3, as DNA: TGTGCCAGCAGCTTGATCCCGGAGAACACTGAAGCTTTCTTT.